This passage covers 4 T cell receptor beta chains from one sample sequenced in a study of T-cell reconstitution after alpha-beta-depleted transplantation in children. Unique molecular identifiers were incorporated when the TCRbeta library was constructed. TCRdb independently ran MiXCR on the PCR reads; one entry per CDR3 protein. Among a few hundred thousand distinct CDR3 sequences, approximately 9.7% were seen once, and the ten largest hold about 4.9%. Sequenced material: PBMCs from the stem cell graft donor, taken from the stem cell graft. The receptor source for this set is a human donor who donated a stem cell graft to a child with SCID.

This clonotype was seen ten or more times. This chain connects TRBV20-1 to TRBJ2-1; D remains unclear. The germline gives CDR1 DFQATT, CDR2 SNEGSKA (reference sequence). The CDR3 extends over 12 amino acids. V dropped 3 bases and J dropped 10 bases, with 13 bases sitting between them. The CDR3 nucleotides read TGCAGTGCTAGCATCCTCATAATGGAGCAGTTCTTC. Translating gives CSASILIMEQFF.

This clonotype was detected many times. The CDR3: CASSLFGQDTNYGYTF. CDR3 nucleotides: TGCGCCAGCAGCTTGTTTGGGCAGGACACCAACTATGGCTACACCTTC. The J gene is TRBJ1-2, the V gene TRBV5-1; the D gene is possibly TRBD1 (5 bases). CDR1 is SGHRS and CDR2 is YFSETQ in the germline V gene. Deletions cut 1 base from V and 2 bases from J, with 15 bases between. The CDR3 is 16 amino acids. Full variable domain (rest looked up from reference TRBV5-1 and TRBJ1-2): KAGVTQTPRYLIKTRGQQVTLSCSPISGHRSVSWYQQTPGQGLQFLFEYFSETQRNKGNFPGRFSGRQFSNSRSEMNVSTLELGDSALYLCASSLFGQDTNYGYTFGSGTRLTVV.

This clonotype was counted at least ten times. The V and J genes are TRBV18 and TRBJ2-3; 10 bases map to TRBD2. Germline V gene lookup returns CDR1 KGHSH and CDR2 LQKENI. The CDR3 loop spans 18 amino acids. With 2 bases clipped from V and 2 bases from J, the junction kept 10 bases outside the gene matches. CDR3 protein: CASSPVLPGLAYTDTQYF. The CDR3 DNA sequence: TGTGCCAGCTCACCAGTTTTACCGGGACTAGCGTACACAGATACGCAGTATTTT.

This clonotype appeared many times. CDR3 residues: CASSQLIRAYASPGPSTDTQYF. For the CDR3, the DNA is TGTGCCAGCAGCCAATTAATCAGGGCTTATGCTAGCCCGGGACCCAGCACAGATACGCAGTATTTT. V usage is TRBV3-1 and J usage is TRBJ2-3; D is tentatively TRBD1 or TRBD2 (5 bases each). Germline-derived CDR1 and CDR2 are LGHDT and YNNKEL (reference sequence). The CDR3 has 22 residues. Deletions cut 2 bases from V and 0 bases from J, with 30 bases between.